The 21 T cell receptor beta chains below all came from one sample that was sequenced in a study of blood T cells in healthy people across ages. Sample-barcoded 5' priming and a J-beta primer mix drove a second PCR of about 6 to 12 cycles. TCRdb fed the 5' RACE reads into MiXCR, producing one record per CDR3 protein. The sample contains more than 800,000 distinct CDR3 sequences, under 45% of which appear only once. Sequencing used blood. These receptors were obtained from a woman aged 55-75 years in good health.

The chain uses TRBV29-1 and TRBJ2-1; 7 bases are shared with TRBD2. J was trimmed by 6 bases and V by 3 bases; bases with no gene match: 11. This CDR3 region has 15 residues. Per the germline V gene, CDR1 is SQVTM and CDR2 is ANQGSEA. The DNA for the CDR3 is TGCAGCGTTGATCTTATGGCGGGAGTCATCAATGAGCAGTTCTTC. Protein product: CSVDLMAGVINEQFF.

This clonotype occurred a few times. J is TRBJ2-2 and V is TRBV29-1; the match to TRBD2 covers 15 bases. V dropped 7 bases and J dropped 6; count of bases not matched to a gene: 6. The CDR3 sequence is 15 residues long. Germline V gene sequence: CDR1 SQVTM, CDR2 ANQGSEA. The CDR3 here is CSGGLAGGPAGELFF. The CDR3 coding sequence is TGCAGCGGCGGACTAGCGGGAGGGCCTGCCGGGGAGCTGTTTTTT.

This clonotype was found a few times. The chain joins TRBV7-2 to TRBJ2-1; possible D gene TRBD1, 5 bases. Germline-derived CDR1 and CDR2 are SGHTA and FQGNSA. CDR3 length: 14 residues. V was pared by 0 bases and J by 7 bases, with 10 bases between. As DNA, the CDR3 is TGTGCCAGCAGCTTAGCGGGGCTCCTGAATGAGCAGTTCTTC. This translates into CASSLAGLLNEQFF.

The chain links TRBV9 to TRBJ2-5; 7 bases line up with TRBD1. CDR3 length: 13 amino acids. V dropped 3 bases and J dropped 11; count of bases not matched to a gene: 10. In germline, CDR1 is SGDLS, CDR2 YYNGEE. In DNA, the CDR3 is TGTGCCAGCAGCGGACAGGGCTCCGGCGGGCAGTACTTC. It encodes CASSGQGSGGQYF. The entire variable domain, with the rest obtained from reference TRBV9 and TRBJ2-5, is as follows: DSGVTQTPKHLITATGQRVTLRCSPRSGDLSVYWYQQSLDQGLQFLIQYYNGEERAKGNILERFSAQQFPDLHSELNLSSLELGDSALYFCASSGQGSGGQYFGPGTRLLVL.

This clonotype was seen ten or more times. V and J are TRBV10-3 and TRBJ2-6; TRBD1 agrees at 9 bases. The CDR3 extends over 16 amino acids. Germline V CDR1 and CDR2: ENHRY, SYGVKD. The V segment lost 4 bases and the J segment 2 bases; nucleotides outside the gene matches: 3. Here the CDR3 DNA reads TGTGCCATCAGTGGTGGGGACAGGGCTGGGGCCAACGTCCTGACTTTC. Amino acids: CAISGGDRAGANVLTF.

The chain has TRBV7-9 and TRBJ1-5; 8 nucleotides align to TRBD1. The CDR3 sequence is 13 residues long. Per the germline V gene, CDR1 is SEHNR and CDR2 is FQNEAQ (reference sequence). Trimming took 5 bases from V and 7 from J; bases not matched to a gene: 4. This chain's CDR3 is CASSKQGGQPQHF. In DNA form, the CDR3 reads TGTGCCAGCAGCAAACAGGGGGGGCAGCCCCAGCATTTT.

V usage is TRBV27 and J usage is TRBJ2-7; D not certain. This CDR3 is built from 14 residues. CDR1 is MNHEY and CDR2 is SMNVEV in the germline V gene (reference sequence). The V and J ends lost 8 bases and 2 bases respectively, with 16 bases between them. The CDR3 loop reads CASRAQGLPYEQYF. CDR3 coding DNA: TGTGCCAGCCGGGCCCAAGGCCTACCCTACGAGCAGTACTTC.

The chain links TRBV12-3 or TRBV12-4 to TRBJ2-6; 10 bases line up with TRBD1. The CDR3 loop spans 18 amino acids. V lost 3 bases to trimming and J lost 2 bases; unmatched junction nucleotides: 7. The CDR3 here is CASSLGIGTGAGANVLTF. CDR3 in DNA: TGTGCCAGCAGTTTGGGGATCGGGACAGGGGCTGGGGCCAACGTCCTGACTTTC.

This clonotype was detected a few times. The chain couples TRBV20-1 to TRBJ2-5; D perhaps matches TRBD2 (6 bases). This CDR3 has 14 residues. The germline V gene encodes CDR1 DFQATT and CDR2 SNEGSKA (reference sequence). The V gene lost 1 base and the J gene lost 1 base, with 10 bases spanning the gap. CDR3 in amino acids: CSARVGSGQETQYF. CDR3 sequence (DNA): TGCAGTGCTAGAGTCGGTAGCGGCCAAGAGACCCAGTACTTC.

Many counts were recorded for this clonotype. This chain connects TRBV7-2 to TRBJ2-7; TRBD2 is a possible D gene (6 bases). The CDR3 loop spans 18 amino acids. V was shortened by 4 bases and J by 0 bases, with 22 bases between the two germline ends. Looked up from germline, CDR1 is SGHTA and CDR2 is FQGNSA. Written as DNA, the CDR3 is TGTGCCAGCAGCTACCCTCGTTCCGCGGGACCGCCCTCCTACGAGCAGTACTTC. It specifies CASSYPRSAGPPSYEQYF.

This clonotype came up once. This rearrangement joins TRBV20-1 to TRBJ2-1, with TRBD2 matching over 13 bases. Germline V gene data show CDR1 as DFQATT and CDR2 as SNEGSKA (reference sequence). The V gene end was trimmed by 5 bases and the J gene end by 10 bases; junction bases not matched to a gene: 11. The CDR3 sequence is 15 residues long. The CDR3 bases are TGCAGTGCTTCCTGGACTAGCGGGAGATATGGGGAGCAGTTCTTC. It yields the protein CSASWTSGRYGEQFF.

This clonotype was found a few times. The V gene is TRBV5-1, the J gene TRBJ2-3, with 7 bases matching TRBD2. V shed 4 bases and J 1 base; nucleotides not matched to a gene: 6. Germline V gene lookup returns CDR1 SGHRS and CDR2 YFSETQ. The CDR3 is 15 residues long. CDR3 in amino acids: CASSGRAAGTDTQYF. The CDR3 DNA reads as TGCGCCAGCAGCGGGAGGGCTGCTGGCACAGATACGCAGTATTTT.

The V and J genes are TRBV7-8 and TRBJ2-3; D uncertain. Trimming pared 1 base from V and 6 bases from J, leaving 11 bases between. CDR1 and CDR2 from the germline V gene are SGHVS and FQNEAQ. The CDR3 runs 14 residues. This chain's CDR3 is CASSLVGGRDTQYF. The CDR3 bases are TGTGCCAGCAGCTTAGTCGGTGGGCGTGATACGCAGTATTTT.

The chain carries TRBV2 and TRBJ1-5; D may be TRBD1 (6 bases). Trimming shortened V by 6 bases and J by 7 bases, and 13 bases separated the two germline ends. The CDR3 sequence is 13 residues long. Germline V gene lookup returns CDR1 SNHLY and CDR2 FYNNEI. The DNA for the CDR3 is TGTGCCAGCAGGGGCTCCACAGGGCAGCCCCAGCATTTT. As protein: CASRGSTGQPQHF.

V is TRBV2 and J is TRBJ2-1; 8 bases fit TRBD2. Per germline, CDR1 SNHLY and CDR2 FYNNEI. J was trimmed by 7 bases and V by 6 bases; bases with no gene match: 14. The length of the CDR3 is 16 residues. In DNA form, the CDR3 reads TGTGCCAGCAGAGGGCCTTTTAGCGGGGCGAGGAATGAGCAGTTCTTC. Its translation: CASRGPFSGARNEQFF.

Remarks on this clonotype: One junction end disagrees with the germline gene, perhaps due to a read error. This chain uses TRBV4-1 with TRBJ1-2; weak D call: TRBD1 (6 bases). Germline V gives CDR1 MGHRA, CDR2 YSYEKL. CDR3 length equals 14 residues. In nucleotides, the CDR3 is TGCGCCAGCAGCCAAGAAAGGACAGCCTATGGCTACATCTTC. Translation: CASSQERTAYGYIF.

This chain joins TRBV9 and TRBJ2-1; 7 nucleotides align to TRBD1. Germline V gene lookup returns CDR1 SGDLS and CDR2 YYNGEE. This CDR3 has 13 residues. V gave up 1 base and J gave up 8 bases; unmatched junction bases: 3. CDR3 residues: CASSVTGVHEQFF. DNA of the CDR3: TGTGCCAGCAGCGTAACAGGGGTGCATGAGCAGTTCTTC.

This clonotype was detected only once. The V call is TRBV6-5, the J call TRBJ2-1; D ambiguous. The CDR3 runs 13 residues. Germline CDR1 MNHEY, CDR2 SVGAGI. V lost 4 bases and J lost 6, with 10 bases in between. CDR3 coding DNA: TGTGCCAGCAGTTTCACGCAAAGCAATGAGCAGTTCTTC. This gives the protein CASSFTQSNEQFF.

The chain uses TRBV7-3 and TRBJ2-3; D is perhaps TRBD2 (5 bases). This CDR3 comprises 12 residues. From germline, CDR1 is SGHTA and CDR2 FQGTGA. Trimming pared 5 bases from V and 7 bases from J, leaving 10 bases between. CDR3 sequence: CASSGRGHTQYF. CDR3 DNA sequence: TGTGCCAGCAGCGGGAGAGGACATACGCAGTATTTT.

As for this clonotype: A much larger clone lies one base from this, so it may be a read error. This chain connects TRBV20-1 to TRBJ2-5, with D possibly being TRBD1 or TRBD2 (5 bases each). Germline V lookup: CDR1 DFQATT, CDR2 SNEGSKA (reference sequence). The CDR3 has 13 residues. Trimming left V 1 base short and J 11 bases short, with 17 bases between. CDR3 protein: CSARAGPLNEQYF. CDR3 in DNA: TGCAGTGCTAGAGCGGGGCCTCTTAATGAGCAGTACTTC.

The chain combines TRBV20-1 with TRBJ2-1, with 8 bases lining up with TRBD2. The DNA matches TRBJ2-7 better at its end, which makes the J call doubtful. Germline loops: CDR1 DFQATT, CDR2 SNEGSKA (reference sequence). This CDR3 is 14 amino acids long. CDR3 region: CSARKSSGYNEQYF. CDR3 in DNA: TGCAGTGCTAGAAAGTCTAGCGGGTACAATGAGCAGTACTTC.